What follows describes a single T cell receptor (beta chain). What it binds is unknown. This specimen belongs to a study of T-cell memory formation after mild COVID-19. Whole-study context: TCR clustering was largely donor specific.

Whole-study results and caveats: Later expanders leaned toward CD4+, whereas clones contracting from day 15 to 85 were balanced CD4/CD8. Day 37-peaking second-wave clones had unconfirmed SARS-CoV-2 specificity.

The TCR alpha and TCR beta cDNA libraries, bearing sample barcodes and UMIs, were generated by 5'RACE using constant-segment primers. TCRdb recomputed calls from the 5' RACE reads with MiXCR, one row per CDR3 protein. The data hold 150,000 or so distinct CDR3 sequences, with around a third observed a single time. Trimming took 7 bases from V and 4 from J; bases not matched to a gene: 8. Looked up from germline, CDR1 is MNHEY and CDR2 is SMNVEV (reference sequence). CDR3 size: 16 residues. This receptor was obtained from an adult woman who had mild COVID-19 (a few samples of this study predate the infection). Cell type and time point are not known. The material sequenced was PBMCs or a T cell subset sorted from them (not recorded which). The V call is TRBV27, the J call TRBJ2-2, with 11 bases fitting TRBD2. CDR3 sequence reads: CASNTLAGGGTGELFF. CDR3 DNA: TGTGCCAGCAATACCCTAGCGGGAGGTGGCACCGGGGAGCTGTTTTTT.